This T cell receptor (beta chain) comes out of a study of CD8 T cells in ankylosing spondylitis. Whole-study results and caveats: A number of the motif variants had already been described in reactive arthritis synovial fluid and blood. Among TCR beta sequences, a motif of several highly homologous variants appeared characteristic of ankylosing spondylitis blood. Clones linked to disease were reported to show significant enrichment in matched ankylosing spondylitis synovial fluid.

CDR1 is MGHRA and CDR2 is YSYEKL in the germline V gene. The CDR3 runs to 15 residues. V lost 4 bases, J lost 0 bases, and 12 bases lay in between. Worth noting for this clonotype: Its specificity is not known.

With molecular barcodes, quantitative 5'-RACE was used to make the TCR beta libraries. TCRdb redid the calling of the 5' RACE reads with MiXCR, one entry per CDR3 protein. This table has about 440,000 distinct CDR3 sequences, roughly a sixth appearing once. This chain connects TRBV4-1 to TRBJ1-1, with a tentative D call TRBD1 (5 bases). The sequencing sample was made of blood, either unsorted or a sorted T cell fraction (not recorded which). The sequence derives from a male donor with ankylosing spondylitis. CDR3 nucleotides: TGCGCCAGCAGCCCACCCCAGGGCTTGAACACTGAAGCTTTCTTT. Amino acids: CASSPPQGLNTEAFF.